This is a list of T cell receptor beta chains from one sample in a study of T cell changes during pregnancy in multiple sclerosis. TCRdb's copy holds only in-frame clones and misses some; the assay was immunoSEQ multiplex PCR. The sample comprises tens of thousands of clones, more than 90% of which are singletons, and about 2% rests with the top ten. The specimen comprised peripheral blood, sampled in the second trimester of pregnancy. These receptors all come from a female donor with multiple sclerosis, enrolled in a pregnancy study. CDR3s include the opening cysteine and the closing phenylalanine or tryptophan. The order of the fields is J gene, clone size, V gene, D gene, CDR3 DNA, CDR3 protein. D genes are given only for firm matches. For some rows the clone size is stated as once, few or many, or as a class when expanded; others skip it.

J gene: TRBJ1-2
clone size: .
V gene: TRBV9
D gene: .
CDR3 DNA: TGTGCCAGCAGCGTAGACCCCGGGGACTATGGCTACACCTTC
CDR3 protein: CASSVDPGDYGYTF

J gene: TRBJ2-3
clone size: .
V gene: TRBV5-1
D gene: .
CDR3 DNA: TGCGCCAGCAGCTTGAGGGAGACAGATACGCAGTATTTT
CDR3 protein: CASSLRETDTQYF

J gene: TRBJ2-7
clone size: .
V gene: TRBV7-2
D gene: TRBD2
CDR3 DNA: TGTGCCAGCAGCTTAGTGACTAGCGGGGGCCCTCTCTCCTACGAGCAGTACTTC
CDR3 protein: CASSLVTSGGPLSYEQYF

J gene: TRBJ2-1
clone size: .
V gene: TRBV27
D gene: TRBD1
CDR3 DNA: TGTGCCAGCAGTTTAAATGGGGGACAGTACTACTACAATGAGCAGTTCTTC
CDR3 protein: CASSLNGGQYYYNEQFF

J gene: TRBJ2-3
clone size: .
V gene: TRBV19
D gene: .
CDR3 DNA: TGTGCCAGTATGGGGCTAGCGAGCACAGATACGCAGTATTTT
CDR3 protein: CASMGLASTDTQYF

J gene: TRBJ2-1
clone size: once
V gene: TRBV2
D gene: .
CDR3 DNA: TGTGCCAGCAGTGAACCGGGAGATGAGCAGTTCTTC
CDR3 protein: CASSEPGDEQFF

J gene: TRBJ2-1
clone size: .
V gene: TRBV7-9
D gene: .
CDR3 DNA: TGTGCCAGCAGCTCCCCCGGAACAGGGCACAATGAGCAGTTCTTC
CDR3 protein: CASSSPGTGHNEQFF

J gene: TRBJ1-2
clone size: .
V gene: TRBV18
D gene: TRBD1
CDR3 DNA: TGTGCCAGCTCGCCCGACAGGGTCTATGGCTACACCTTC
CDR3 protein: CASSPDRVYGYTF

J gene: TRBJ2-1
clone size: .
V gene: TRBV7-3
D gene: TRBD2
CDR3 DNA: TGTGCCAGCAGCTTATCAGGACTAGCGGGGGCTCTGAGCTCCTACAATGAGCAGTTCTTC
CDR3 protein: CASSLSGLAGALSSYNEQFF

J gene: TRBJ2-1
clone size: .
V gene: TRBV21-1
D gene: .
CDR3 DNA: TGTGCCAGCAGCAAGGGTATCGAGGGAGGGACAAGTGAGCAGTTCTTC
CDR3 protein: CASSKGIEGGTSEQFF

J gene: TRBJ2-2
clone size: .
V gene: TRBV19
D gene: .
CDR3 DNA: TGTGCCAGTAGTATTACAGGGAAAACCGGGGAGCTGTTTTTT
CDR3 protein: CASSITGKTGELFF

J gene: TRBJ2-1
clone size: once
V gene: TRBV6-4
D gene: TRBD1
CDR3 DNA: TGTGCCAGCAGTAATAGACAGGGTAAATACAATGAGCAGTTCTTC
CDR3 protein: CASSNRQGKYNEQFF

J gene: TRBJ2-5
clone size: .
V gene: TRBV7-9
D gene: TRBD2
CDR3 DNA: TGTGCCAGCGAGGGGCCACCGGGACTAGCGGGAGTGCGGGAGACCCAGTACTTC
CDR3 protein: CASEGPPGLAGVRETQYF

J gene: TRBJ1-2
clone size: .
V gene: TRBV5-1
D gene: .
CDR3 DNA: TGCGCCAGCAGCTTGGTTGTGGGTCTGGAGAAAGGCTACACCTTC
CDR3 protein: CASSLVVGLEKGYTF

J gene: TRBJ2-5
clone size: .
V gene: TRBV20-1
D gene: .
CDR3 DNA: TGCAGTGCTAGGAGCGAGACCCAGTACTTC
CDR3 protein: CSARSETQYF

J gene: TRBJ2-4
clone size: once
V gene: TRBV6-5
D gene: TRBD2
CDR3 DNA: TGTGCCAGCAGTTACGAAGCTTGGGGAGGGCAACAATACTTC
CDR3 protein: CASSYEAWGGQQYF

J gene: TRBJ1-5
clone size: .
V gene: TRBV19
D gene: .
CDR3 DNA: TGTGCCAGTGGCCGCCAGGGGTATCAGCCCCAGCATTTT
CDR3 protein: CASGRQGYQPQHF

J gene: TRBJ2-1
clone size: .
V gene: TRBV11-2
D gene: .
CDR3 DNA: TGTGCCAGCAGCTTTCGGGGCTCCTACAATGAGCAGTTCTTC
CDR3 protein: CASSFRGSYNEQFF

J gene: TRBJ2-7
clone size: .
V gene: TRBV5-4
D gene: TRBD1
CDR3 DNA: TGTGCCAGCAGCTTGGATTGGGCGAGGGACAGTCCCTACGAGCAGTACTTC
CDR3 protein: CASSLDWARDSPYEQYF

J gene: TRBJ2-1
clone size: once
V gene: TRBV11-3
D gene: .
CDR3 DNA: TGTGCCAGCAGCTTCCGTACAGGGGAGCAGTTCTTC
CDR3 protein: CASSFRTGEQFF

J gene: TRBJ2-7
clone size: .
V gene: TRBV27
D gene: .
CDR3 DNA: TGTGCCAGCAGTTTTCAGGGGTACGAGCAGTACTTC
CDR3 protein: CASSFQGYEQYF

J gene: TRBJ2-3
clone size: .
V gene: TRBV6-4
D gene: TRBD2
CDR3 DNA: TGTGCCAGCAGTGACGGGACTAGCGGGGGGGCAGATACGCAGTATTTT
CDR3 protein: CASSDGTSGGADTQYF

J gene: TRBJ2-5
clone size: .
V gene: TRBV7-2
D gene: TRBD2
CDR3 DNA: TGTGCCAGCACCCTAGGGATAGCGGGGGGACAAAAGACCCAGTACTTC
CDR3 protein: CASTLGIAGGQKTQYF

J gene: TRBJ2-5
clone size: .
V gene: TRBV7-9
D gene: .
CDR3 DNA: TGTGCCAGCAGCTTAATCTCAACCGCGGGTGAGACCCAGTACTTC
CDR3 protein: CASSLISTAGETQYF

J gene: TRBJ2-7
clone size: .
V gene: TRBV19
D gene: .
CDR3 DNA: TGTGCCAGTAGTACCCAAACAGGGACCGAGCAGTACTTC
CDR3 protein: CASSTQTGTEQYF

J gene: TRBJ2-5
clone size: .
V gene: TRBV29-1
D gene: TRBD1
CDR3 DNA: TGCAGCTGGAAGGGGGCTTCCGAGACCCAGTACTTC
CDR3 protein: CSWKGASETQYF

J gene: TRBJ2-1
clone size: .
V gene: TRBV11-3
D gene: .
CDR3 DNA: TGTGCCAGCAGCTTGTTTTTGAGGGGGGGATACAATGAGCAGTTCTTC
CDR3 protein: CASSLFLRGGYNEQFF